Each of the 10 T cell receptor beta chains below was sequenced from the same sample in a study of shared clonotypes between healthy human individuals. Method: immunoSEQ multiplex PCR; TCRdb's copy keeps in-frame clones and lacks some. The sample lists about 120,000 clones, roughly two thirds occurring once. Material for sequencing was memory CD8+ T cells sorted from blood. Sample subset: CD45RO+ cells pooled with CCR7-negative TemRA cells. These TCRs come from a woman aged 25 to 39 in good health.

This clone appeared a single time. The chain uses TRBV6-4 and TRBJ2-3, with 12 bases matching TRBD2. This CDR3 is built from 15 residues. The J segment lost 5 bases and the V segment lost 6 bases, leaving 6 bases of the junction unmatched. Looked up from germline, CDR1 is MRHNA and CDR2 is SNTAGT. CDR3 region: CASSQTSGRIDTQYF. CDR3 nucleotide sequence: TGTGCCAGCAGCCAGACTAGCGGGAGAATAGATACGCAGTATTTT.

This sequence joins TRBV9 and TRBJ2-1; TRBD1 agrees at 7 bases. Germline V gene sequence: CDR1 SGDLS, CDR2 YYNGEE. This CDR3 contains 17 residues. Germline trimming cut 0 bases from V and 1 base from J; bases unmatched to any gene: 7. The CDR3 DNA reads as TGTGCCAGCAGCGTAGGTCAGGGGGTTTGGTCCTACAATGAGCAGTTCTTC. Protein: CASSVGQGVWSYNEQFF.

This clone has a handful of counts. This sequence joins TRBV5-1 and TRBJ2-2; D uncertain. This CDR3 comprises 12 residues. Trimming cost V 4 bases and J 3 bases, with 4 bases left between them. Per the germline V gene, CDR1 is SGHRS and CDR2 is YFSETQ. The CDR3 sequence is CASSVDTGELFF. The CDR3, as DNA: TGCGCCAGCAGCGTTGACACCGGGGAGCTGTTTTTT.

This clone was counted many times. This CDR3 reads CASSDGAGGPVDTQYF. The DNA of the CDR3 is TGTGCCAGCAGTGACGGGGCGGGAGGGCCGGTAGATACGCAGTATTTT. The chain has TRBV6-4 and TRBJ2-3; 9 bases fit TRBD2. Germline V gene sequence: CDR1 MRHNA, CDR2 SNTAGT. The CDR3 has 16 amino acids. J lost 5 bases, V lost 2 bases, and 8 bases had no gene match.

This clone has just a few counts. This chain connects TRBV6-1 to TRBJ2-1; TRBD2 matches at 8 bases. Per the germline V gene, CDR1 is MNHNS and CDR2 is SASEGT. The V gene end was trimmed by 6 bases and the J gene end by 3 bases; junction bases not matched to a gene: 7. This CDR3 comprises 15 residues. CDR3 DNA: TGTGCCAGCAGAGCACTAGCGGAAATCTACAATGAGCAGTTCTTC. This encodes CASRALAEIYNEQFF.

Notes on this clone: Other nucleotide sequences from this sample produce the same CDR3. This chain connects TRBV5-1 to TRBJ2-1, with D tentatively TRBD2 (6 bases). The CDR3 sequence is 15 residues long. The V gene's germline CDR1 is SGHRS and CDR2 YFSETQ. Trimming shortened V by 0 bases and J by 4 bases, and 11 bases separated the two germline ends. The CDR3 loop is CASSLDSGGYNEQFF. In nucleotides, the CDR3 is TGCGCCAGCAGCTTGGATAGCGGCGGGTACAATGAGCAGTTCTTC.

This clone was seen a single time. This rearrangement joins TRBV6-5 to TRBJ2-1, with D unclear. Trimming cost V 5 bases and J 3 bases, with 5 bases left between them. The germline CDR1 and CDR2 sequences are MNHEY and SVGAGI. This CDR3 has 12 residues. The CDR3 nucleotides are TGTGCCAGCAGTAACTACTACAATGAGCAGTTCTTC. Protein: CASSNYYNEQFF.

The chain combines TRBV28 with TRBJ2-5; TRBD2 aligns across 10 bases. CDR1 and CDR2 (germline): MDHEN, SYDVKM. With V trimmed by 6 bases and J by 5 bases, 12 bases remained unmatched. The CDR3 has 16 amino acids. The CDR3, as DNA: TGTGCCAGCAGCCCTCGGAGCGGGAGGGCCCTTGAGACCCAGTACTTC. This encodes CASSPRSGRALETQYF.

CDR3 amino acids: CASSECLAEGVCNEQFF. The CDR3 DNA sequence: TGTGCCAGCAGTGAATGTTTAGCGGAGGGGGTATGCAATGAGCAGTTCTTC. The chain links TRBV6-4 to TRBJ2-1, with D possibly called TRBD1 or TRBD2 (6 bases each). Germline loops: CDR1 MRHNA, CDR2 SNTAGT. The CDR3 is 17 amino acids. V was trimmed by 3 bases and J by 6 bases, leaving 21 bases between them.

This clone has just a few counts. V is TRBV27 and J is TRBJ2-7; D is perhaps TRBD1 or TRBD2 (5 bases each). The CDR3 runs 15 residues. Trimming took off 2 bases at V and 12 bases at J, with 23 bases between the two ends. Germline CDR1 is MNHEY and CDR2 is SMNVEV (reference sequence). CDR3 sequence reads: CASSLSRDHIERGYF. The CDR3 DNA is TGTGCCAGCAGTTTAAGTCGGGACCACATAGAGCGTGGGTACTTC.